This T cell receptor beta chain is drawn from a study of response to subunit inactivated influenza vaccine. MiXCR, applied by TCRdb to the RT-PCR reads, yields one record per CDR3 protein. Among 710,000 or so distinct CDR3 sequences listed, about 15% were seen once. In regard to this clonotype: The antigen remains unidentified.

Study-wide results and caveats: Researchers suggested that each seasonal influenza vaccination recruits few new T cells.

The CDR3 is made up of 15 amino acids. Germline assignment: CDR1 DFQATT and CDR2 SNEGSKA (reference sequence). V was clipped by 5 bases and J by 0 bases, with 16 bases between them. Sequencing used PBMCs from blood, obtained 11 to 12 days after vaccination. The gene calls are TRBV20-1 and TRBJ2-5, with unresolved D. The sequence came from a man aged 50 to 60 who received an inactivated influenza vaccine. CDR3 nucleotide sequence: TGCAGTGCTTCTAATGGGGTAATATACCAAGAGACCCAGTACTTC. This gives the protein CSASNGVIYQETQYF.